This T cell receptor (beta chain) was observed in a study of OX40 agonist ivuxolimab in advanced cancers. Study-level results: Averaged across samples, CD8+ T cells carried more expanded clones than CD4+ did. At 0.1 to 3.0 mg/kg and by week 6, CD4+ and CD8+ T cells in the blood had expanded clonally. At 0.1-3.0 mg/kg, partial responders had clonal expansion among the lowest observed.

On this clone itself: Its antigen is undetermined.

This table comes from immunoSEQ multiplex PCR, and its TCRdb copy is limited to in-frame clones, with some not included. The sample has tens of thousands of clones; roughly nine tenths are singletons. This CDR3 contains 11 residues. Sequencing used CD4+ or CD8+ T cells sorted from blood, obtained in a trial of the OX40 agonist ivuxolimab. This TCR came from an adult with an advanced solid tumor such as melanoma, head and neck, liver or kidney cancer. The chain links TRBV21-1 to TRBJ2-7; the table calls TRBD1, which could not be checked here. TRBV21-1 is given as a pseudogene. CDR3 nucleotides: TGTGCCAGCAGCCTTTCAGGGTTTGAGTACTTC. Amino acid sequence: CASSLSGFEYF.